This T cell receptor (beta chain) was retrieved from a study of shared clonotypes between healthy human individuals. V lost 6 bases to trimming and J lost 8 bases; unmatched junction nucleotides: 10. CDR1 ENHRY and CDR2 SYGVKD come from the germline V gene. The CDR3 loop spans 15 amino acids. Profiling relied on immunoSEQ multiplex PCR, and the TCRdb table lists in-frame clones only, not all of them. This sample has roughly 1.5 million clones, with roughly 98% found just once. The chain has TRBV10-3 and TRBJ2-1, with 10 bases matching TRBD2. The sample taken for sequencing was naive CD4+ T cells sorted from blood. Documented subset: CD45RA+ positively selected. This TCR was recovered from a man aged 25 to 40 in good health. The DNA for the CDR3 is TGTGCCATCAGCCTCGAAGCGGGAGGGCCGGATGAGCAGTTCTTC. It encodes CAISLEAGGPDEQFF.